Detailed here is one T cell receptor beta chain. Antigen unknown. From the 120-subject validation cohort, which was separate from the roughly 700-subject first cohort, the donors were drawn. The data belong to a study of cytomegalovirus exposure and HLA in healthy donors. Overall study results and limits: The dataset shows that most TCR sequences were rare, while some public TCRs occurred in many donors. Overall, some 160 TCR beta chains were annotated as cytomegalovirus-associated.

TCRdb's copy holds only in-frame clones and misses some; the assay was immunoSEQ multiplex PCR. The sample lists about 200,000 clones, less than 85% seen once, with roughly 5.7% in the top ten. CDR1 is DFQATT, CDR2 SNEGSKA, per germline (reference sequence). The CDR3 totals 11 residues. The V and J ends lost 0 bases and 9 bases respectively, with 8 bases between them. This TCR derives from a woman younger than 30 in good health and CMV-seronegative. This chain connects TRBV20-1 to TRBJ2-5, with D perhaps matching TRBD2 (5 bases). The sequenced material came from PBMCs. In nucleotides, the CDR3 is TGCAGTGCTAGAGAAGCGGCGGCCCAGTACTTC. Protein: CSAREAAAQYF.